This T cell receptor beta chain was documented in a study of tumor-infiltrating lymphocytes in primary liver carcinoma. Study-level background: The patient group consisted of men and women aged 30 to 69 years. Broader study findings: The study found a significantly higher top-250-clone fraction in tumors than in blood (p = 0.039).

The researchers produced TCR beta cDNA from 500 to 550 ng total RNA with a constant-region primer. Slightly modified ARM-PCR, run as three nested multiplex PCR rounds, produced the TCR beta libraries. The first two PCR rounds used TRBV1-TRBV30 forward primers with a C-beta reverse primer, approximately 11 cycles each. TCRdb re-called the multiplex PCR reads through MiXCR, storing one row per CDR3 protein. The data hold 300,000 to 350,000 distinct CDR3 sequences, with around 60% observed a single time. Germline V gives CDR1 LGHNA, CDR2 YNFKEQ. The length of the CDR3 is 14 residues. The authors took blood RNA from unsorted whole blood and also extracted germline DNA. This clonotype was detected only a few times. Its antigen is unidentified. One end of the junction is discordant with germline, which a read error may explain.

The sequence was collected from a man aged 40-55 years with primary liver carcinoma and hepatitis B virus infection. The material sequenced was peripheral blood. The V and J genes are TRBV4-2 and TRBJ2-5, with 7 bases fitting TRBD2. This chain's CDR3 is CASSQGYGRETQYF. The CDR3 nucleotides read TGTGCCAGCAGTCAAGGATACGGGAGGGAGACCCAGTACTTC.